The rows below give T cell receptor beta chains drawn from one sample of a study of CD8+ T cells in alopecia areata. Repertoires were generated with immunoSEQ multiplex PCR, while TCRdb's copy carries only in-frame clones and drops some. The sample lists roughly 150,000 clones; around 47% were seen once. The sample consisted of CD4+ T cells sorted from blood. Source of these receptors: a human donor with alopecia areata. Each CDR3 is given with its conserved first and last residue. A D gene is named only where the DNA matches it firmly. Size values are once, few and many counts, or a class for expanded clones, and some rows have none.

v_gene	d_gene	j_gene	abundance	CDR3aa	CDR3nt
TRBV10-3	-	TRBJ2-3	-	CAIGGSTDTQYF	TGTGCCATCGGGGGGTCCACAGATACGCAGTATTTT
TRBV6-4	-	TRBJ2-5	-	CASSDAISPSQKTQYF	TGTGCCAGCAGTGACGCGATCAGCCCAAGTCAAAAGACCCAGTACTTC
TRBV28	-	TRBJ2-7	-	CASSRVTKNEQYF	TGTGCCAGCAGCCGTGTGACTAAGAACGAGCAGTACTTC
TRBV27	-	TRBJ2-1	-	CASSLRDGYNEQFF	TGTGCCAGCAGTTTACGTGACGGCTACAATGAGCAGTTCTTC
TRBV7-9	-	TRBJ1-5	-	CASSLVGTSNQPQHF	TGTGCCAGCAGCTTAGTAGGGACAAGCAATCAGCCCCAGCATTTT
TRBV2	-	TRBJ1-2	-	CASSHTPRDGYTF	TGTGCCAGCAGTCACACCCCGCGGGATGGCTACACCTTC
TRBV4-2	-	TRBJ1-4	-	CASSQDTGAAEKLFF	TGTGCCAGCAGCCAAGATACGGGCGCTGCTGAAAAACTGTTTTTT
TRBV28	TRBD1	TRBJ2-7	once	CASRAGGPYEQYF	TGTGCCAGCCGGGCAGGGGGACCCTACGAGCAGTACTTC
TRBV28	-	TRBJ1-1	few	CASSLQNTEAFF	TGTGCCAGCAGTTTGCAGAACACTGAAGCTTTCTTT
TRBV30	-	TRBJ1-2	-	CAWSVRGTNYGYTF	TGTGCCTGGAGTGTTCGGGGGACTAACTATGGCTACACCTTC
TRBV18	-	TRBJ2-5	-	CASSPGETQYF	TGTGCCAGCTCACCGGGAGAGACCCAGTACTTC
TRBV29-1	TRBD2	TRBJ2-7	once	CSVGLAAPSYEQYF	TGCAGCGTGGGTCTAGCGGCACCCTCCTACGAGCAGTACTTC
TRBV2	-	TRBJ2-4	-	CASSEKLIAKNIQYF	TGTGCCAGCAGTGAAAAACTGATAGCCAAAAACATTCAGTACTTC
TRBV29-1	TRBD2	TRBJ2-7	few	CSVGRTSGISYEQYF	TGCAGCGTTGGAAGGACTAGCGGGATATCCTACGAGCAGTACTTC
TRBV4-1	TRBD2	TRBJ2-2	few	CASSQVRAGTNTGELFF	TGCGCCAGCAGCCAAGTTAGAGCGGGAACGAACACCGGGGAGCTGTTTTTT
TRBV7-8	TRBD2	TRBJ2-7	-	CASSPGRVPNYEQYF	TGTGCCAGCAGCCCCGGGAGGGTCCCAAACTACGAGCAGTACTTC
TRBV30	TRBD1	TRBJ2-7	-	CAWSVETGVSYEQYF	TGTGCCTGGAGTGTTGAGACAGGGGTCTCTTACGAGCAGTACTTC
TRBV4-1	-	TRBJ1-1	few	CASSLSGFGTEAFF	TGCGCCAGCAGCCTGAGCGGGTTCGGGACTGAAGCTTTCTTT
TRBV7-6	-	TRBJ1-5	-	CASSLESGNSNQPQHF	TGTGCCAGCAGCTTAGAATCAGGGAATAGCAATCAGCCCCAGCATTTT
TRBV4-2	-	TRBJ1-5	-	CASSQGFDSNQPQHF	TGTGCCAGCAGCCAAGGTTTTGATAGCAATCAGCCCCAGCATTTT
TRBV7-9	-	TRBJ2-1	few	CASSEQYNEQFF	TGTGCCAGCAGCGAACAGTACAATGAGCAGTTCTTC
TRBV6-1	-	TRBJ2-7	few	CASSEASNSYEQYF	TGTGCCAGCAGTGAGGCATCCAACTCCTACGAGCAGTACTTC
TRBV29-1	-	TRBJ1-2	-	CSVDRLGSGYTF	TGCAGCGTTGATAGGTTGGGTTCTGGCTACACCTTC
TRBV7-9	TRBD2	TRBJ2-5	-	CASSPPGLAGVRQETQYF	TGTGCCAGCAGCCCTCCGGGACTAGCGGGAGTTCGGCAAGAGACCCAGTACTTC
TRBV28	TRBD1	TRBJ1-2	-	CASSLFRDNDRDGYTF	TGTGCCAGCAGTTTATTCCGCGATAACGACAGGGATGGCTACACCTTC
TRBV2	-	TRBJ1-1	-	CASSEGGMNTEAFF	TGTGCCAGCAGTGAAGGGGGAATGAACACTGAAGCTTTCTTT
TRBV29-1	TRBD2	TRBJ2-7	-	CSVVPWEGAYEQYF	TGCAGCGTTGTACCGTGGGAGGGAGCCTACGAGCAGTACTTC
TRBV25-1	TRBD2	TRBJ2-6	few	CAGGSPGANVLTF	TGTGCGGGGGGGAGTCCCGGGGCCAACGTCCTGACTTTC
TRBV14	-	TRBJ2-5	-	CASSQEIGETQYF	TGTGCCAGCAGCCAAGAAATAGGAGAGACCCAGTACTTC
TRBV10-3	-	TRBJ2-1	-	CAISEYLGNEQFF	TGTGCCATCAGTGAGTACCTGGGCAATGAGCAGTTCTTC
TRBV29-1	-	TRBJ2-1	-	CSADNEQFF	TGCAGCGCTGACAATGAGCAGTTCTTC
TRBV7-9	-	TRBJ1-1	few	CASRGRPGNSENTEAFF	TGTGCCAGCAGGGGCCGCCCAGGGAACTCCGAGAACACTGAAGCTTTCTTT
TRBV7-3	TRBD2	TRBJ2-5	-	CASSLTKGLAGVETQYF	TGTGCCAGCAGCTTAACGAAGGGACTAGCGGGAGTGGAGACCCAGTACTTC
TRBV29-1	-	TRBJ2-5	-	CSVEGGRVVETQYF	TGCAGCGTTGAAGGTGGCAGGGTTGTAGAGACCCAGTACTTC
TRBV6-5	-	TRBJ1-1	few	CASSLGWNTEAFF	TGTGCCAGCAGTCTGGGATGGAACACTGAAGCTTTCTTT
TRBV7-6	-	TRBJ2-2	-	CASSLVFTGELFF	TGTGCCAGCAGCTTAGTGTTCACCGGGGAGCTGTTTTTT
TRBV18	-	TRBJ2-3	-	CASSPPTDRRDTDTQYF	TGTGCCAGCTCACCGCCTACGGACAGAAGAGACACAGATACGCAGTATTTT
TRBV27	-	TRBJ1-4	-	CASSEGTPAKLFF	TGTGCCAGCAGTGAAGGGACGCCGGCAAAACTGTTTTTT
TRBV5-4	-	TRBJ1-2	-	CASSLVGGPFYGYTF	TGTGCCAGCAGCTTGGTGGGGGGACCGTTCTATGGCTACACCTTC
TRBV30	-	TRBJ2-3	-	CAWMRQGGSDTQYF	TGTGCCTGGATGCGGCAGGGGGGTTCAGATACGCAGTATTTT
TRBV11-1	TRBD2	TRBJ2-1	-	CASSLRLAGGMAHEQFF	TGTGCCAGCAGCTTACGCCTAGCGGGAGGGATGGCCCATGAGCAGTTCTTC
TRBV7-3	-	TRBJ2-1	-	CASSPKGQGKNEQFF	TGTGCCAGCAGCCCCAAAGGGCAGGGCAAGAATGAGCAGTTCTTC
TRBV7-9	-	TRBJ2-5	many	CASSPLGETQYF	TGTGCCAGCAGCCCGCTGGGGGAGACCCAGTACTTC
TRBV29-1	TRBD1	TRBJ1-1	few	CSAWTGMNTEAFF	TGCAGCGCTTGGACAGGGATGAACACTGAAGCTTTCTTT
TRBV28	-	TRBJ1-5	once	CASSFGGSGDQPQHF	TGTGCCAGCAGTTTTGGTGGGTCAGGGGATCAGCCCCAGCATTTT
TRBV6-6	TRBD1	TRBJ1-5	few	CASTLGQGGNQPQHF	TGTGCCAGCACTCTCGGACAGGGTGGCAATCAGCCCCAGCATTTT
TRBV5-4	TRBD2	TRBJ2-3	few	CASSPGLAPDTQYF	TGTGCCAGCAGCCCCGGACTAGCGCCAGATACGCAGTATTTT
TRBV28	-	TRBJ2-3	-	CASSTAEKSTDTQYF	TGTGCCAGCAGCACGGCAGAGAAGAGCACAGATACGCAGTATTTT
TRBV5-4	TRBD1	TRBJ2-7	-	CASSQGQGSSYEQYF	TGTGCCAGCAGCCAAGGACAGGGTAGCAGCTACGAGCAGTACTTC
TRBV29-1	-	TRBJ2-2	few	CSAYRDNTGELFF	TGCAGCGCGTACAGGGACAACACCGGGGAGCTGTTTTTT
TRBV6-5	-	TRBJ2-7	few	CASSYSLSSYEQYF	TGTGCCAGCAGTTACTCGCTGAGCTCCTACGAGCAGTACTTC
TRBV29-1	-	TRBJ2-2	few	CSGRRNTGELFF	TGCAGCGGTCGACGGAACACCGGGGAGCTGTTTTTT
TRBV29-1	-	TRBJ2-7	-	CSVGEGAYEQYF	TGCAGCGTTGGGGAGGGGGCCTACGAGCAGTACTTC
TRBV5-1	-	TRBJ1-2	-	CASSPMTPGNSLHGYTF	TGCGCCAGCAGCCCGATGACCCCAGGGAACTCTCTCCATGGCTACACCTTC
TRBV5-1	-	TRBJ2-1	-	CASSLLGGSYNEQFF	TGCGCCAGCAGCTTGTTGGGGGGCTCCTACAATGAGCAGTTCTTC
TRBV20-1	-	TRBJ2-1	once	CSAGEYNEQFF	TGCAGTGCGGGGGAGTACAATGAGCAGTTCTTC